This TCR beta chain was identified in a study of cytomegalovirus exposure and HLA in healthy donors. Study-level results: Several of the most significant clusters appeared linked to common viral pathogens, based on a later analysis. About 87% or about 30% of the time was how often most TCR beta V segments were productive, according to an earlier analysis.

In the PCR, 60 Vbeta and 13 Jbeta primers were used. Data came from immunoSEQ multiplex PCR; TCRdb stores just in-frame clones and leaves some out. The sample shows 130,000 or so clones, 60% to 85% of them seen only once. At the time of sampling, donors were nominally healthy, though unrecorded immune exposures were likely. As to this clone: Its antigen is currently unknown.

The junction had 7 bases not matched to a gene; V was cut back by 7 bases and J by 2 bases. The V gene's germline CDR1 is MDHEN and CDR2 SYDVKM. The CDR3 consists of 16 residues. V and J are TRBV28 and TRBJ2-5; 13 nucleotides match TRBD2. Sequencing input: PBMCs. The clonotype originates from a man aged 30 to 39 in good health and CMV-seronegative. CDR3 nucleotide sequence: TGTGCCAGCACCAAGGGACTAGCGGGACCACAAGAGACCCAGTACTTC. This encodes CASTKGLAGPQETQYF.